These T cell receptor beta chains were read from a single sample in a study of blood T cell repertoires in COVID-19. Here immunoSEQ multiplex PCR was the method, and the copy in TCRdb shows in-frame clones only, minus some. Of 250,000 or so clones detected, roughly 88% appear once; the ten largest clones hold about 6.7%. Sequencing used peripheral blood. These TCRs come from a woman between 25 and 40 years old with COVID-19, enrolled during active disease. Both conserved end residues are part of each CDR3. The D gene is left open where the match is weak. Rows give clone size only sometimes, using once, few, many, or a class for an expanded clone.

.	TRBV4-3	TRBJ2-1	TRBD1	CASSPTRQGSYNEQFF	TGCGCCAGCAGCCCAACTCGACAGGGTTCCTACAATGAGCAGTTCTTC
.	TRBV6-2/TRBV6-3	TRBJ2-1	TRBD1	CASSSRHPGQEDNEQFF	TGTGCCAGCAGTTCCCGACATCCGGGACAGGAGGACAATGAGCAGTTCTTC
.	TRBV28	TRBJ1-4	TRBD1	CASSSPPGQGLTNEKLFF	TGTGCCAGCAGTTCACCGCCGGGACAGGGTCTGACTAATGAAAAACTGTTTTTT
.	TRBV7-9	TRBJ1-1	TRBD1	CASSATGTGVAGNTEAFF	TGTGCCAGCAGCGCCACAGGGACAGGGGTTGCGGGGAACACTGAAGCTTTCTTT
.	TRBV6-5	TRBJ2-1	TRBD1	CASSFSWDSSYNEQFF	TGTGCCAGCAGTTTTTCCTGGGACAGCTCCTACAATGAGCAGTTCTTC
.	TRBV6-5	TRBJ1-1	TRBD1	CASRDRVGDTEAFF	TGTGCCAGCAGGGACAGGGTGGGGGACACTGAAGCTTTCTTT
.	TRBV9	TRBJ1-4	TRBD1	CASSLTGGNEKLFF	TGTGCCAGCAGCCTCACAGGGGGGAATGAAAAACTGTTTTTT
.	TRBV19	TRBJ2-1	TRBD2	CASRPLPRGRDRYNEQFF	TGTGCCAGTAGACCCTTGCCTCGAGGGAGGGACCGCTACAATGAGCAGTTCTTC
.	TRBV7-8	TRBJ2-1	TRBD2	CASRRPGLAYNEQFF	TGTGCCAGCAGACGTCCGGGACTAGCCTACAATGAGCAGTTCTTC
.	TRBV5-4	TRBJ1-4	.	CASSLSRPFGEVIGEKLFF	TGTGCCAGCAGCTTGTCCCGGCCTTTTGGAGAGGTCATCGGAGAAAAACTGTTTTTT
few	TRBV7-7	TRBJ2-2	TRBD2	CASSPTSGGVNTGELFF	TGTGCTAGCAGCCCGACTAGCGGGGGGGTGAACACCGGGGAGCTGTTTTTT
.	TRBV4-3	TRBJ1-6	.	CASSPSRLNSPLHF	TGCGCCAGCAGCCCAAGCAGACTTAATTCACCCCTCCACTTT
.	TRBV5-5	TRBJ2-2	.	CASSTTVLYTGELFF	TGTGCCAGCAGCACGACAGTCCTCTACACCGGGGAGCTGTTTTTT